Below, 26 T cell receptor beta chains from the same sample are listed, as sequenced in a study of cytomegalovirus exposure and HLA in healthy donors. The PCR employed 60 Vbeta primers together with 13 Jbeta primers. Assay used: immunoSEQ multiplex PCR; TCRdb lists only in-frame clones, some missing. The repertoire table contains about 170,000 clones. The material sequenced was PBMCs. These receptors were obtained from a woman in her sixties or seventies in good health and CMV-seronegative.

The V gene is TRBV20-1, the J gene TRBJ2-3; D is perhaps TRBD2 (5 bases). This CDR3 contains 11 residues. V lost 5 bases and J lost 6, with 9 bases in between. Germline CDR1 and CDR2: DFQATT and SNEGSKA (reference sequence). CDR3 protein: CSAGLLDTQYF. CDR3 coding DNA: TGCAGTGCTGGACTTTTGGATACGCAGTATTTT.

V gene TRBV2 combines with J gene TRBJ1-5; possibly TRBD1 for D (6 bases). The V end lost 6 bases, the J end lost 4 bases, and 10 bases lay between the germline ends. The CDR3 has 13 residues. CDR1 SNHLY and CDR2 FYNNEI come from the germline V gene. The DNA for the CDR3 is TGTGCCAGCAGAGCCAGGGGAAATCAGCCCCAGCATTTT. Residues: CASRARGNQPQHF. Supplemented by reference TRBV2 and TRBJ1-5, the full variable domain reads EPEVTQTPSHQVTQMGQEVILRCVPISNHLYFYWYRQILGQKVEFLVSFYNNEISEKSEIFDDQFSVERPDGSNFTLKIRSTKLEDSAMYFCASRARGNQPQHFGDGTRLSIL.

V and J are TRBV19 and TRBJ1-3; D perhaps matches TRBD1 (5 bases). The CDR3 sequence is 13 residues long. Germline V lookup: CDR1 LNHDA, CDR2 SQIVND (reference sequence). The germline V and J ends were trimmed by 10 bases and 0 bases, with 10 bases remaining between them. The CDR3 region is CATRQISGNTIYF. CDR3 nucleotide sequence: TGTGCCACCAGACAGATCTCTGGAAACACCATATATTTT.

The chain uses TRBV13 and TRBJ1-1; D remains unclear. Trimming shortened V by 3 bases and J by 0 bases, and 5 bases separated the two germline ends. There are 13 residues in the CDR3. The V gene's germline CDR1 is PRHDT and CDR2 FYEKMQ (reference sequence). The CDR3 is CASSFQVNTEAFF. Written as DNA, the CDR3 is TGTGCCAGCAGCTTCCAGGTGAACACTGAAGCTTTCTTT. Using reference TRBV13 and TRBJ1-1 for the parts outside the CDR3, the full variable domain is AAGVIQSPRHLIKEKRETATLKCYPIPRHDTVYWYQQGPGQDPQFLISFYEKMQSDKGSIPDRFSAQQFSDYHSELNMSSLELGDSALYFCASSFQVNTEAFFGQGTRLTVV.

The chain recombines TRBV27 with TRBJ1-1; D ambiguous. Between the trimmed V and J ends, which lost 4 bases and 3 bases, there was a span of 12 bases. The CDR3 totals 14 residues. CDR1 MNHEY and CDR2 SMNVEV come from the germline V gene (reference sequence). DNA for the CDR3: TGTGCCAGCAGTTGGAAGGCTGCGGACACTGAAGCTTTCTTT. Its translation is CASSWKAADTEAFF.

This chain connects TRBV5-1 to TRBJ2-7, with a possible D match to TRBD2 (6 bases). The germline CDR1 and CDR2 sequences are SGHRS and YFSETQ. The V and J ends lost 5 bases and 4 bases respectively, with 13 bases between them. CDR3 length equals 13 residues. The CDR3 sequence is CASSPGLQYEQYF. The CDR3 DNA follows: TGCGCCAGCAGTCCCGGACTACAGTACGAGCAGTACTTC. Full variable domain (rest looked up from reference TRBV5-1 and TRBJ2-7): KAGVTQTPRYLIKTRGQQVTLSCSPISGHRSVSWYQQTPGQGLQFLFEYFSETQRNKGNFPGRFSGRQFSNSRSEMNVSTLELGDSALYLCASSPGLQYEQYFGPGTRLTVT.

The chain combines TRBV28 with TRBJ1-4, with TRBD1 matching over 10 bases. Germline V gene sequence: CDR1 MDHEN, CDR2 SYDVKM. The CDR3 extends over 15 amino acids. The V and J ends lost 5 bases and 4 bases, in that order; junction bases with no gene match: 4. DNA of the CDR3: TGTGCCAGCAGTCCGACAGGGGGCTATAATGAAAAACTGTTTTTT. Encoded protein: CASSPTGGYNEKLFF.

The chain is built from TRBV18 and TRBJ1-3; tentative D call: TRBD1 (5 bases). With 2 bases removed from V and 0 bases from J, the gap between germline ends came to 8 bases. This CDR3 has 15 amino acids. Germline-derived CDR1 and CDR2 are KGHSH and LQKENI. Here the CDR3 reads CASSPDSISGNTIYF. DNA of the CDR3: TGTGCCAGCTCACCAGACAGCATCTCTGGAAACACCATATATTTT.

The rearrangement links TRBV27 to TRBJ1-1, with D possibly matching TRBD1 (5 bases). In germline, CDR1 is MNHEY, CDR2 SMNVEV (reference sequence). V was cut by 8 bases and J by 6 bases, with 16 bases left in between. The CDR3 contains 13 residues. DNA for the CDR3: TGTGCCAGCCGACGACGGGGGGACGCTGAAGCTTTCTTT. Residues: CASRRRGDAEAFF.

The chain recombines TRBV9 with TRBJ2-1; TRBD2 agrees at 9 bases. V lost 0 bases and J lost 3; bases outside the gene matches: 4. The germline V gene has CDR1 SGDLS and CDR2 YYNGEE. The CDR3 contains 16 residues. The DNA for the CDR3 is TGTGCCAGCAGCGTAGGGGCTAGCGGGAACTACAATGAGCAGTTCTTC. Translated, it gives CASSVGASGNYNEQFF.

This sequence joins TRBV10-3 and TRBJ1-3, with D perhaps matching TRBD1 (6 bases). Trimming stripped 2 bases from V and 2 bases from J, with 10 bases between. The CDR3 is 15 residues long. The germline V gene has CDR1 ENHRY and CDR2 SYGVKD. The CDR3 is CAISENQGTGNTIYF. The CDR3 DNA reads TGTGCCATCAGTGAGAACCAGGGGACTGGAAACACCATATATTTT.

The V gene is TRBV5-4, the J gene TRBJ2-2; 8 bases are a match to TRBD1. After removal of 7 bases from V and 6 bases from J, the junction contained 5 bases not matched to a gene. The germline gives CDR1 SGHNT, CDR2 YYREEE (reference sequence). There are 13 residues in the CDR3. The CDR3 bases are TGTGCCAGCGGCGGACAGGGTTCCGGGGAGCTGTTTTTT. This encodes CASGGQGSGELFF.

The chain carries TRBV10-3 and TRBJ1-6; D uncertain. V was trimmed by 4 bases and J by 5 bases, leaving 9 bases between them. The V gene's germline CDR1 is ENHRY and CDR2 SYGVKD. The CDR3 runs 14 residues. The CDR3 DNA reads as TGTGCCATCAGTGTAGGCCAGGATAATTCACCCCTCCACTTT. Translated, it gives CAISVGQDNSPLHF.

The chain joins TRBV5-1 to TRBJ2-5; the match to TRBD2 covers 13 bases. The germline V gene has CDR1 SGHRS and CDR2 YFSETQ. Trimming at V came to 3 bases and at J to 4 bases, leaving 6 bases not matched to a gene. This CDR3 contains 16 residues. The CDR3 nucleotides read TGCGCCAGCAGCTCTGGACTAGCGGGAGTCTTAGAGACCCAGTACTTC. Protein sequence: CASSSGLAGVLETQYF. Variable domain in full (rest from reference TRBV5-1 and TRBJ2-5): KAGVTQTPRYLIKTRGQQVTLSCSPISGHRSVSWYQQTPGQGLQFLFEYFSETQRNKGNFPGRFSGRQFSNSRSEMNVSTLELGDSALYLCASSSGLAGVLETQYFGPGTRLLVL.

The rearrangement joins TRBV29-1 to TRBJ1-1; weak D call: TRBD1 (6 bases). This CDR3 is built from 13 residues. Germline CDR1 and CDR2: SQVTM and ANQGSEA. The V end lost 7 bases, the J end lost 7 bases, and 19 bases lay between the germline ends. Written as DNA, the CDR3 is TGCAGCGCCGAACGGGACATAGATGTTGAAGCTTTCTTT. Encoded protein: CSAERDIDVEAFF.

This rearrangement joins TRBV9 to TRBJ1-5; unclear D gene. The CDR3 covers 13 residues. V was cut by 5 bases and J by 2 bases, with 8 bases left in between. Germline-derived CDR1 and CDR2 are SGDLS and YYNGEE. CDR3 protein: CASSGQGNQPQHF. The CDR3 DNA follows: TGTGCCAGCAGTGGGCAGGGCAATCAGCCCCAGCATTTT.

The rearrangement links TRBV7-3 to TRBJ2-1; 12 bases match TRBD2. The CDR3 has 15 amino acids. CDR1 is SGHTA and CDR2 is FQGTGA in the germline V gene. V lost 5 bases to trimming and J lost 8 bases; unmatched junction nucleotides: 7. The CDR3 here is CASSPRLAGAHEQFF. As DNA, the CDR3 is TGTGCCAGCAGCCCCCGACTAGCGGGAGCTCATGAGCAGTTCTTC.

The chain is built from TRBV7-6 and TRBJ1-5, with 10 bases matching TRBD1. The CDR3 has 17 residues. The trim removed 1 base at V and 3 bases at J, leaving 6 bases unmatched. CDR1 and CDR2 from the germline V gene are SGHVS and FNYEAQ. The DNA for the CDR3 is TGTGCCAGCAGCTTAGGGGGACAGGGGCGGCCCAATCAGCCCCAGCATTTT. This codes for CASSLGGQGRPNQPQHF.

The chain combines TRBV19 with TRBJ1-2; 8 bases are a match to TRBD1. Germline CDR1 is LNHDA and CDR2 is SQIVND (reference sequence). V lost 3 bases to trimming and J lost 8 bases; unmatched junction nucleotides: 8. CDR3 length: 14 amino acids. CDR3 residues: CASSIRDRSSGYTF. The CDR3 nucleotides read TGTGCCAGTAGTATCCGGGACAGGTCTAGCGGCTACACCTTC.

V is TRBV6-4 and J is TRBJ2-1; D perhaps matches TRBD2 (6 bases). V gave up 0 bases and J gave up 10 bases, with 13 bases separating them. Germline loops: CDR1 MRHNA, CDR2 SNTAGT. CDR3 length equals 14 residues. CDR3 amino acids: CASSDSGSWCEQFF. The CDR3 nucleotides are TGTGCCAGCAGTGACTCCGGGAGCTGGTGCGAGCAGTTCTTC.

The rearrangement links TRBV2 to TRBJ1-5; weak D call: TRBD1 (6 bases). The germline CDR1 and CDR2 sequences are SNHLY and FYNNEI. Trimming took off 6 bases at V and 0 bases at J, with 9 bases between the two ends. The CDR3 runs 14 residues. CDR3 DNA sequence: TGTGCCAGCAGAGGGGGTAATAGCAATCAGCCCCAGCATTTT. Its translation is CASRGGNSNQPQHF.

CDR3 bases: TGTGCCATCAGTGAGGTCCAGGGGACTAGCGGGAGTAACTCCTACGAGCAGTACTTC. It encodes CAISEVQGTSGSNSYEQYF. J is TRBJ2-7 and V is TRBV10-3; 14 nucleotides match TRBD2. Germline CDR1 and CDR2: ENHRY and SYGVKD. The CDR3 length is 19 residues. J was trimmed by 0 bases and V by 2 bases; bases with no gene match: 9.

V is TRBV6-5 and J is TRBJ1-2, with D hard to call. CDR1 MNHEY and CDR2 SVGAGI come from the germline V gene. Between the trimmed V and J ends, which lost 9 bases and 2 bases, there was a span of 10 bases. The CDR3 runs to 12 residues. Written as DNA, the CDR3 is TGTGCCAGTACCGGGGAAAACTATGGCTACACCTTC. Its protein product is CASTGENYGYTF.

The rearrangement joins TRBV5-4 to TRBJ2-2, with D possibly being TRBD2 (5 bases). V was cut by 0 bases and J by 5 bases, with 14 bases left in between. Germline assignment: CDR1 SGHNT and CDR2 YYREEE (reference sequence). This CDR3 has 16 amino acids. CDR3 loop: CASSLEGSVKTGELFF. For the CDR3, the DNA is TGTGCCAGCAGCTTGGAGGGTAGCGTTAAAACCGGGGAGCTGTTTTTT.

The genes are TRBV7-8 and TRBJ1-5; D remains ambiguous. The CDR3 extends over 14 amino acids. Germline CDR1 and CDR2: SGHVS and FQNEAQ. The V gene lost 0 bases and the J gene lost 7 bases, with 10 bases spanning the gap. The CDR3 region has the DNA TGTGCCAGCAGCTTAGCGAAGGGAGGGCAGCCCCAGCATTTT. Translating it yields CASSLAKGGQPQHF.

This chain joins TRBV28 and TRBJ2-1, with unresolved D. The CDR3 runs to 15 residues. V lost 5 bases and J lost 0, with 11 bases in between. Germline CDR1 reads MDHEN; CDR2 reads SYDVKM. CDR3: CASSPPFSSYNEQFF. The CDR3 coding sequence is TGTGCCAGCAGTCCTCCCTTTAGCTCCTACAATGAGCAGTTCTTC.